This T cell receptor beta chain was sequenced for a study of sequential checkpoint blockade in melanoma. This sample's treatment: randomized to nivolumab then ipilimumab (arm A) or the reverse (arm B). Germline CDR1 SEHNR, CDR2 FQNEAQ (reference sequence). This CDR3 is built from 15 residues. V shed 4 bases, J shed 9 bases, and the junction held 5 bases outside the gene matches. Produced via immunoSEQ multiplex PCR; TCRdb's table is partial and in-frame only. The data show some 19,000 clones, around 70% seen once. The source is a human donor with melanoma. The sample consisted of CD8+ T cells sorted from blood (inferred from file names), taken from a patient given nivolumab and ipilimumab in sequence. The chain links TRBV7-9 to TRBJ2-1; TRBD2 agrees at 14 bases. CDR3 nucleotide sequence: TGTGCCAGCAGCTCACCGGGACTAGCGGGAGTTGAGCAGTTCTTC. This encodes CASSSPGLAGVEQFF.